This TCR beta chain is from a study of identical twins. General study results and limits: Out-of-frame beta sequences exhibited a weaker degree of excess twin sharing.

Comments on this clonotype: The antigen is unknown.

The length of the CDR3 is 14 residues. The germline CDR1 and CDR2 sequences are PRHDT and FYEKMQ (reference sequence). V lost 4 bases and J lost 1, with 8 bases in between. TCRdb redid the calling of the 5' RACE reads with MiXCR, one entry per CDR3 protein. In the table there are 550,000 to 700,000 distinct CDR3 sequences, around 20% of which are singletons. These same records also appear under a second study, on T cells expressing NK-cell markers. That publication notes: HCMV specificity of the expanded NKG2C+ T cell clones was not established.

The TCR comes from a woman under 30 in good health. The J gene is TRBJ1-5, the V gene TRBV13, with unresolved D. Sequenced input: PBMCs. The CDR3: CASSSSGSNQPQHF. CDR3 nucleotide sequence: TGTGCCAGCAGCTCCTCGGGCAGCAATCAGCCCCAGCATTTT. The full variable domain, in which reference TRBV13 and TRBJ1-5 provide the parts outside the CDR3, is AAGVIQSPRHLIKEKRETATLKCYPIPRHDTVYWYQQGPGQDPQFLISFYEKMQSDKGSIPDRFSAQQFSDYHSELNMSSLELGDSALYFCASSSSGSNQPQHFGDGTRLSIL.